Described below is a single TCR beta chain sequence and its context. Its antigen is currently unknown. Because the CDR3 is missing its conserved closing phenylalanine or tryptophan, this is likely a read error. This sample is drawn from a study of cytomegalovirus exposure and HLA in healthy donors. Study-level findings and limits: Association of roughly 17,000 TCR beta sequences with HLA alleles was found at 0.05 false discovery rate in a later analysis.

PCR primers comprised 60 Vbeta and 13 Jbeta primers. TCRdb keeps only in-frame clones here, not all; method: immunoSEQ multiplex PCR. The table shows 100,000 to 150,000 clones, with roughly 84% occurring only once. The V and J ends lost 2 bases and 2 bases respectively, with 7 bases between them. The CDR3 runs to 14 residues. Germline values: CDR1 MGHDK, CDR2 SYGVNS. This receptor was taken from a girl aged 2 to 9 in good health and CMV-seronegative. The sample consisted of PBMCs. J is TRBJ1-5 and V is TRBV25-1; D is uncertain. CDR3 residues: CASSEAVGNQPQHV. CDR3 nucleotide sequence: TGTGCCAGCAGTGAAGCAGTGGGCAATCAGCCCCAGCATGTT.